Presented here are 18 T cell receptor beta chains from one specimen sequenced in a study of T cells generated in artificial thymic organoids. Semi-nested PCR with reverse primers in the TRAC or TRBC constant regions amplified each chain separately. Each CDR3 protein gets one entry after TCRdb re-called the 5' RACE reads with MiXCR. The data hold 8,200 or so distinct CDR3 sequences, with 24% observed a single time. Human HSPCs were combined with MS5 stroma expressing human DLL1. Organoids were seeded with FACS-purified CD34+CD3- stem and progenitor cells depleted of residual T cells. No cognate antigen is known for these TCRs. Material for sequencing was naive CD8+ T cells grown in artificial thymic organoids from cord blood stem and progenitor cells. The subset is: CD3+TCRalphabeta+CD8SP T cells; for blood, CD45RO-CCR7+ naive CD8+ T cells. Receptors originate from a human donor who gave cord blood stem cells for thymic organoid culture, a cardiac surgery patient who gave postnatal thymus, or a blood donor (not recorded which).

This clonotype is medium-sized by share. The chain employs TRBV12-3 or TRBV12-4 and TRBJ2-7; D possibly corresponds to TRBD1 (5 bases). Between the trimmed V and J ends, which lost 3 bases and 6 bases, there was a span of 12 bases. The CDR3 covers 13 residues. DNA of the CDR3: TGTGCCAGCAGTTTTGACGGCCAGGGCGAGCAGTACTTC. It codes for CASSFDGQGEQYF.

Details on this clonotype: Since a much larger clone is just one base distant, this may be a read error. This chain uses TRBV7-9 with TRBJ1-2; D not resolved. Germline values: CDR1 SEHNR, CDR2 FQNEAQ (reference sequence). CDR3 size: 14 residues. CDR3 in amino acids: CASSYRAFNHGYTF. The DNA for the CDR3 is TGTGCCAGCAGTTACCGGGCCTTTAACCATGGCTACACCTTC.

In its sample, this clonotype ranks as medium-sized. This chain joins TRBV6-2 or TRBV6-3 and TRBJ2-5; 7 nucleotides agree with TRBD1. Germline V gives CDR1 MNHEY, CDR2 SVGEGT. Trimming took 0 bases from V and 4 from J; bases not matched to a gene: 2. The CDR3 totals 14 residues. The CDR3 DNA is TGTGCCAGCAGTTACTCGACAGGGAGAGAGACCCAGTACTTC. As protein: CASSYSTGRETQYF.

CDR3 DNA sequence: TGCGCCATCTTCACCAGGGGCAGGGACGGCTACGAGCAGTACTTC. Translating it yields CAIFTRGRDGYEQYF. V usage is TRBV10-1 and J usage is TRBJ2-7; weak D call: TRBD1 (6 bases). With 10 bases removed from V and 3 bases from J, the gap between germline ends came to 22 bases. The CDR3 is 15 residues long. Germline V lookup: CDR1 WNHNN, CDR2 SYGVQD (reference sequence).

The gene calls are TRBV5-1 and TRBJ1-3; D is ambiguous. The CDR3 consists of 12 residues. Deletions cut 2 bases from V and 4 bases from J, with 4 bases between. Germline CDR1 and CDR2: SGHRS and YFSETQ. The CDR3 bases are TGCGCCAGCAGCTTAAACGGAAACACCATATATTTT. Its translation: CASSLNGNTIYF.

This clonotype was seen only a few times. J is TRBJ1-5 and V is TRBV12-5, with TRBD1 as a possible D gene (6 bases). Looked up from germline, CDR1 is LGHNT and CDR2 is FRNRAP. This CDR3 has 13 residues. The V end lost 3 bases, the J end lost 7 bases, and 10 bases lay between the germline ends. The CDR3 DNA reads TGTGCTAGTGGTTTCGGGGGGCGGCAGCCCCAGCATTTT. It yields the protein CASGFGGRQPQHF. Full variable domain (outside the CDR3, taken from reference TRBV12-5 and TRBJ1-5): DARVTQTPRHKVTEMGQEVTMRCQPILGHNTVFWYRQTMMQGLELLAYFRNRAPLDDSGMPKDRFSAEMPDATLATLKIQPSEPRDSAVYFCASGFGGRQPQHFGDGTRLSIL.

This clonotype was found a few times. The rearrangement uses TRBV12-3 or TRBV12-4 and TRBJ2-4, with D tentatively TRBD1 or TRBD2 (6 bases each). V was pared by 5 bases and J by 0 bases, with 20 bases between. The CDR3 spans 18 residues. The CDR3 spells CASSPPGAVTLAKNIQYF. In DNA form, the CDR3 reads TGTGCCAGCAGTCCACCGGGGGCCGTGACATTAGCCAAAAACATTCAGTACTTC.

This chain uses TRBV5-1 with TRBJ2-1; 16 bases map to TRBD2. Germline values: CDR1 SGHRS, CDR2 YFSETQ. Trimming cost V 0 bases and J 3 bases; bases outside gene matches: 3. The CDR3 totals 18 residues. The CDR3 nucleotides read TGCGCCAGCAGCTTGGGCGGGACTAGCGGGGGGGACTACAATGAGCAGTTCTTC. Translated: CASSLGGTSGGDYNEQFF.

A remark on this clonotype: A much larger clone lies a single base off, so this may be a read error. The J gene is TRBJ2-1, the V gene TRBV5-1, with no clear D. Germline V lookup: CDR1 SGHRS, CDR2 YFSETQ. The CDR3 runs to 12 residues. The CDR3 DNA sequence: TGCGCCGGCAGCGCCTCGTACAATGAGCAGTTCTTC. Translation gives CAGSASYNEQFF. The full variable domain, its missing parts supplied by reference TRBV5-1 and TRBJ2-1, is KAGVTQTPRYLIKTRGQQVTLSCSPISGHRSVSWYQQTPGQGLQFLFEYFSETQRNKGNFPGRFSGRQFSNSRSEMNVSTLELGDSALYLCAGSASYNEQFFGPGTRLTVL.

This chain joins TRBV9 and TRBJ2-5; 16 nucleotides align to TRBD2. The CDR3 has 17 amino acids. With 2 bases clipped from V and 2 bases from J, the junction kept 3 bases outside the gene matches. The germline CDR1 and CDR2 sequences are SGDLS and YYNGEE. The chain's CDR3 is CASSVPGLAGGQETQYF. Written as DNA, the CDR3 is TGTGCCAGCAGCGTTCCGGGACTAGCGGGGGGGCAAGAGACCCAGTACTTC.

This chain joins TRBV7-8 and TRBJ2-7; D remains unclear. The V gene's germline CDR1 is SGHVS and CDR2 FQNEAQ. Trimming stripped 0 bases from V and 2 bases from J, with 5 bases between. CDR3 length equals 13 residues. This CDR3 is CASSLAVPYEQYF. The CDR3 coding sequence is TGTGCCAGCAGCTTAGCCGTTCCCTACGAGCAGTACTTC.

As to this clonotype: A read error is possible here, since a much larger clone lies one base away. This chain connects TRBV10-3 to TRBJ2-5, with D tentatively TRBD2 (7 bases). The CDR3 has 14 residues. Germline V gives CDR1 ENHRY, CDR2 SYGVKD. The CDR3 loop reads CAVSEWGGAETQYF. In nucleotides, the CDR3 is TGTGCCGTCAGTGAATGGGGGGGCGCCGAGACCCAGTACTTC.

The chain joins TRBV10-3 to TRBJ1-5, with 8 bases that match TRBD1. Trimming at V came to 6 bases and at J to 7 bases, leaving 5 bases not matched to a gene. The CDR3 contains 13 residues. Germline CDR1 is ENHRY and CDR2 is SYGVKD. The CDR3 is CAIRRTGQQPQHF. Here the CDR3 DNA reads TGTGCCATCAGGAGGACAGGGCAGCAGCCCCAGCATTTT.

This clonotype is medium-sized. The CDR3 is CASSLVSTYGYTF. For the CDR3, the DNA is TGCGCCAGCAGCTTGGTTAGTACCTATGGCTACACCTTC. The V and J genes are TRBV5-1 and TRBJ1-2; D is ambiguous. The ends were cut back, 0 bases at V and 4 bases at J, with 7 bases in the middle. Germline-derived CDR1 and CDR2 are SGHRS and YFSETQ. CDR3 size: 13 residues.

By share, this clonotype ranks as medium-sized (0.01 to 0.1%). The CDR3 is CASSQAPSGEQYF. DNA of the CDR3: TGCGCCAGCAGCCAAGCCCCGTCGGGCGAGCAGTACTTC. The V gene is TRBV4-3, the J gene TRBJ2-7; D uncertain. The CDR3 sequence is 13 residues long. Germline lookup yields CDR1 LGHNA and CDR2 YSLEER. V shed 1 base and J shed 6 bases, with 10 bases lying between them.

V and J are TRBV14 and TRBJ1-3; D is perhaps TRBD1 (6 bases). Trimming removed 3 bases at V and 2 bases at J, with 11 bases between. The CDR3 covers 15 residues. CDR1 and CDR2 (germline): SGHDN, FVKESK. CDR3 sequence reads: CASSHRTEAGNTIYF. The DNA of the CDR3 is TGTGCCAGCAGCCACAGGACAGAGGCTGGAAACACCATATATTTT.

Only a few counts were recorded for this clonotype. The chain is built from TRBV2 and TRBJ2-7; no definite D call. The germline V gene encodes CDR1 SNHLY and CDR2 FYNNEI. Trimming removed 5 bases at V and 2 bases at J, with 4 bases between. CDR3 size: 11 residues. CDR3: CASSYPYEQYF. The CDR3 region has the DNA TGTGCCAGCAGTTACCCCTACGAGCAGTACTTC.

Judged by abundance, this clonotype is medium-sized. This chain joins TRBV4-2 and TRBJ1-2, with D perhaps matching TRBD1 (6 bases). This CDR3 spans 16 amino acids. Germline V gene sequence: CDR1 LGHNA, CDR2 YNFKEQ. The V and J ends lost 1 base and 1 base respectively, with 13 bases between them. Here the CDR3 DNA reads TGTGCCAGCAGCCAAGCCCCGGGACACCTTAACTATGGCTACACCTTC. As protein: CASSQAPGHLNYGYTF.